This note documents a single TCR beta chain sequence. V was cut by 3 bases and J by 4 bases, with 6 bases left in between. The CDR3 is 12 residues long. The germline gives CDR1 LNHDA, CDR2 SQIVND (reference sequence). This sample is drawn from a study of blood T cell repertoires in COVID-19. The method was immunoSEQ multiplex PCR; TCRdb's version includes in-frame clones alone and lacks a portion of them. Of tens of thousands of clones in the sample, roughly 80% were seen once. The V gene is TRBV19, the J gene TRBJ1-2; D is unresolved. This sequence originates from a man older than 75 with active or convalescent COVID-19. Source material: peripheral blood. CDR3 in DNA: TGTGCCAGTAGTATTCCAGGCTATGGCTACACCTTC. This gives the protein CASSIPGYGYTF.